The 28 T cell receptor beta chains presented below share a single source sample, sequenced in a study of cytomegalovirus exposure and HLA in healthy donors. The PCR ran on 60 Vbeta and 13 Jbeta primers. Profiling relied on immunoSEQ multiplex PCR, and the TCRdb table lists in-frame clones only, not all of them. The sample has 150,000 to 200,000 clones, around two thirds seen once. Specimen: PBMCs. Every receptor here comes from a man aged 25-45 years in good health and CMV-seropositive.

The J gene is TRBJ1-4, the V gene TRBV5-4; D is perhaps TRBD1 (5 bases). Germline V gene data show CDR1 as SGHNT and CDR2 as YYREEE (reference sequence). The V end was cut by 4 bases, the J end by 8 bases, with 15 bases between. The CDR3 length is 14 residues. The CDR3 protein is CASSNSGTGEKLFF. In DNA, the CDR3 is TGTGCCAGCAGCAATAGCGGGACTGGAGAAAAACTGTTTTTT.

V is TRBV4-2 and J is TRBJ2-1, with 8 positions matching TRBD2. Germline CDR1 reads LGHNA; CDR2 reads YNFKEQ. This CDR3 is built from 19 residues. Germline trimming cut 3 bases from V and 7 bases from J; bases unmatched to any gene: 20. The CDR3: CASSQDPSLSGSFWNEQFF. Written as DNA, the CDR3 is TGTGCCAGCAGCCAGGACCCTAGTCTGAGCGGGAGTTTTTGGAATGAGCAGTTCTTC.

This chain links TRBV10-3 with TRBJ2-1; 12 bases fit TRBD2. This CDR3 region has 19 residues. Germline V CDR1 and CDR2: ENHRY, SYGVKD. V lost 0 bases to trimming and J lost 7 bases; unmatched junction nucleotides: 13. The CDR3 sequence: CAISESASGREPLKNEQFF. The CDR3, as DNA: TGTGCCATCAGTGAGTCGGCTAGCGGGAGGGAACCTCTTAAGAATGAGCAGTTCTTC.

The chain is built from TRBV7-8 and TRBJ1-1, with D hard to call. Germline CDR1 and CDR2: SGHVS and FQNEAQ. The CDR3 loop spans 14 amino acids. Between the trimmed V and J ends, which lost 2 bases and 7 bases, there was a span of 14 bases. The DNA for the CDR3 is TGTGCCAGCAGCTTAAGGAGACGGCCAAATGAAGCTTTCTTT. Its protein product is CASSLRRRPNEAFF.

V gene TRBV5-4 combines with J gene TRBJ2-3; 12 bases fit TRBD2. There are 16 residues in the CDR3. V shed 0 bases and J 7 bases; nucleotides not matched to a gene: 6. Germline loops: CDR1 SGHNT, CDR2 YYREEE (reference sequence). The CDR3 DNA follows: TGTGCCAGCAGCTTGGCCGGACTAGCGGGACGAAATACGCAGTATTTT. This codes for CASSLAGLAGRNTQYF.

The chain has TRBV6-6 and TRBJ1-1, with D maybe TRBD1 (6 bases). The CDR3 has 15 amino acids. V lost 6 bases to trimming and J lost 2 bases, with 16 bases between them. Germline lookup yields CDR1 MNHNY and CDR2 SVGAGI (reference sequence). The CDR3 DNA reads as TGTGCCAGCAGCCAAATCAGGGGTAGAAACACTGAAGCTTTCTTT. This gives the protein CASSQIRGRNTEAFF.

The rearrangement joins TRBV5-1 to TRBJ1-1; TRBD1 matches 9 bases. CDR1 is SGHRS and CDR2 is YFSETQ in the germline V gene. The CDR3 consists of 14 residues. J lost 4 bases, V lost 2 bases, and 3 bases had no gene match. CDR3 sequence: CASSLQGAGTEAFF. The CDR3 bases are TGCGCCAGCAGCTTACAGGGGGCGGGCACTGAAGCTTTCTTT.

The chain recombines TRBV7-2 with TRBJ1-2, with D possibly TRBD1 on 6 matching bases. There are 15 residues in the CDR3. V lost 4 bases and J 4 bases, leaving 16 bases between the germline ends. Germline CDR1 and CDR2: SGHTA and FQGNSA. The DNA for the CDR3 is TGTGCCAGCAGCTCGGGAGCGGGGGCATCCTATGGCTACACCTTC. Its protein is CASSSGAGASYGYTF. The whole variable domain, remainder taken from reference TRBV7-2 and TRBJ1-2, is GAGVSQSPSNKVTEKGKDVELRCDPISGHTALYWYRQSLGQGLEFLIYFQGNSAPDKSGLPSDRFSAERTGGSVSTLTIQRTQQEDSAVYLCASSSGAGASYGYTFGSGTRLTVV.

The chain uses TRBV5-1 and TRBJ1-4; tentative D call: TRBD1 (5 bases). V shed 2 bases and J shed 5 bases, with 10 bases lying between them. The length of the CDR3 is 14 residues. Germline values: CDR1 SGHRS, CDR2 YFSETQ. The CDR3 DNA follows: TGCGCCAGCAGCTTCAGGGATGGGAATGAAAAACTGTTTTTT. It codes for CASSFRDGNEKLFF.

The J gene is TRBJ2-3, the V gene TRBV30; 7 nucleotides align to TRBD1. CDR1 and CDR2 (germline): GTSNPN, SVGIG (reference sequence). The junction had 8 bases not matched to a gene; V was cut back by 5 bases and J by 6 bases. This CDR3 contains 13 residues. The CDR3 DNA sequence: TGTGCCTGGTCGACAGGGAGTATGGATACGCAGTATTTT. The encoded protein is CAWSTGSMDTQYF. Drawing the rest from reference TRBV30 and TRBJ2-3, the complete variable domain is SQTIHQWPATLVQPVGSPLSLECTVEGTSNPNLYWYRQAAGRGLQLLFYSVGIGQISSEVPQNLSASRPQDRQFILSSKKLLLSDSGFYLCAWSTGSMDTQYFGPGTRLTVL.

V gene TRBV20-1 combines with J gene TRBJ1-2, with unresolved D. The germline gives CDR1 DFQATT, CDR2 SNEGSKA (reference sequence). V was shortened by 4 bases and J by 6 bases, with 6 bases between the two germline ends. The CDR3 loop spans 10 amino acids. CDR3 sequence reads: CSATSHGYTF. Here the CDR3 DNA reads TGCAGTGCTACTTCCCATGGCTACACCTTC.

This chain uses TRBV5-1 with TRBJ2-3; possible D gene TRBD1, 6 bases. Trimming pared 0 bases from V and 0 bases from J, leaving 14 bases between. Germline V gene lookup returns CDR1 SGHRS and CDR2 YFSETQ. CDR3 length: 17 amino acids. This chain's CDR3 is CASSLASSGQSTDTQYF. Written as DNA, the CDR3 is TGCGCCAGCAGCTTGGCATCCTCGGGACAAAGCACAGATACGCAGTATTTT.

V gene TRBV11-2 combines with J gene TRBJ2-7, with TRBD2 identical over 8 bases. The V segment lost 1 base and the J segment 5 bases; nucleotides outside the gene matches: 16. Germline CDR1 reads SGHAT; CDR2 reads FQNNGV. The length of the CDR3 is 18 residues. In nucleotides, the CDR3 is TGTGCCAGCAGCTTAGGTTTGGTTCTTCGGGGGGGTACGGACGAGCAGTACTTC. Its protein product is CASSLGLVLRGGTDEQYF. The whole variable domain, filled in from reference TRBV11-2 and TRBJ2-7, reads EAGVAQSPRYKIIEKRQSVAFWCNPISGHATLYWYQQILGQGPKLLIQFQNNGVVDDSQLPKDRFSAERLKGVDSTLKIQPAKLEDSAVYLCASSLGLVLRGGTDEQYFGPGTRLTVT.

The chain uses TRBV5-1 and TRBJ1-4, with D perhaps matching TRBD1 (5 bases). V lost 0 bases to trimming and J lost 3 bases, with 9 bases between them. Germline CDR1 reads SGHRS; CDR2 reads YFSETQ. The CDR3 sequence is 15 residues long. The DNA for the CDR3 is TGCGCCAGCAGCTTGGCCAGGGTGGCTAATGAAAAACTGTTTTTT. Its translation is CASSLARVANEKLFF.

Of note for this clone: One junction end does not reproduce the germline sequence, and a read error may be involved. The chain uses TRBV7-9 and TRBJ2-1; 14 positions agree with TRBD2. This CDR3 comprises 16 residues. The germline CDR1 and CDR2 sequences are SEHNR and FQNEAQ (reference sequence). CDR3 sequence (DNA): TGTTCCAGCAGCATGACTAGCGGGAGGGCCTGGAATGAGCAGTTCTTC. Protein: CSSSMTSGRAWNEQFF. The full variable domain, completed using reference TRBV7-9 and TRBJ2-1, is DTGVSQNPRHKITKRGQNVTFRCDPISEHNRLYWYRQTLGQGPEFLTYFQNEAQLEKSRLLSDRFSAERPKGSFSTLEIQRTEQGDSAMYLCSSSMTSGRAWNEQFFGPGTRLTVL.

The V call is TRBV9, the J call TRBJ2-1; D remains unclear. Trimming stripped 0 bases from V and 5 bases from J, with 6 bases between. Germline V gene lookup returns CDR1 SGDLS and CDR2 YYNGEE. The CDR3 runs 13 residues. The CDR3 loop reads CASSVGGNNEQFF. CDR3 in DNA: TGTGCCAGCAGCGTAGGAGGCAACAATGAGCAGTTCTTC.

The rearrangement joins TRBV30 to TRBJ2-2; D unclear. Looked up from germline, CDR1 is GTSNPN and CDR2 is SVGIG (reference sequence). CDR3 length equals 15 residues. V was pared by 0 bases and J by 2 bases, with 10 bases between. The CDR3 region is CAWSVPGINTGELFF. CDR3 DNA sequence: TGTGCCTGGAGTGTACCCGGTATTAACACCGGGGAGCTGTTTTTT.

The rearrangement links TRBV27 to TRBJ1-1; TRBD1 matches 7 bases. Trimming at V came to 2 bases and at J to 10 bases, leaving 7 bases not matched to a gene. CDR1 MNHEY and CDR2 SMNVEV come from the germline V gene (reference sequence). The CDR3 length is 13 residues. The CDR3 DNA follows: TGTGCCAGCAGTTTACTCCGCGACAGGGCAGCTTTCTTT. Translation gives CASSLLRDRAAFF.

The V and J genes are TRBV28 and TRBJ1-5, with 12 nucleotides matching TRBD1. V was pared by 4 bases and J by 7 bases, with 5 bases of the junction left unmatched. The germline V gene encodes CDR1 MDHEN and CDR2 SYDVKM. This CDR3 is 15 amino acids long. CDR3 bases: TGTGCCAGCAGTTCCGGGACAGGGGGCGTGCAGCCCCAGCATTTT. Translation gives CASSSGTGGVQPQHF.

The genes are TRBV5-4 and TRBJ1-4; 7 bases are a match to TRBD1. Germline V gene lookup returns CDR1 SGHNT and CDR2 YYREEE (reference sequence). The J segment lost 4 bases and the V segment lost 2 bases, leaving 5 bases of the junction unmatched. CDR3 size: 15 residues. In DNA form, the CDR3 reads TGTGCCAGCAGCTTAGGGGGCGCGGTTAATGAAAAACTGTTTTTT. It encodes CASSLGGAVNEKLFF.

This clone came up a few times. The rearrangement joins TRBV6-6 to TRBJ2-1, with D maybe TRBD2 (6 bases). Germline assignment: CDR1 MNHNY and CDR2 SVGAGI (reference sequence). Trimming cost V 11 bases and J 0 bases, with 14 bases left between them. The CDR3 covers 14 residues. Here the CDR3 reads CAAGRISSYNEQFF. DNA of the CDR3: TGTGCCGCAGGGAGGATAAGCTCCTACAATGAGCAGTTCTTC.

The V call is TRBV5-6, the J call TRBJ2-3; 7 bases are a match to TRBD1. The CDR3 totals 14 residues. Germline lookup yields CDR1 SGHDT and CDR2 YYEEEE. V shed 4 bases, J shed 6 bases, and the junction held 8 bases outside the gene matches. CDR3 amino acids: CASSPDRASDTQYF. The CDR3 DNA reads as TGTGCCAGCAGCCCCGACAGGGCCTCGGATACGCAGTATTTT.

J is TRBJ2-3 and V is TRBV5-1; TRBD1 might be the D (6 bases). The CDR3 covers 18 residues. Germline lookup yields CDR1 SGHRS and CDR2 YFSETQ. Deletions cut 0 bases from V and 1 base from J, with 18 bases between. The CDR3: CASSLGYDRLPGTDTQYF. In DNA form, the CDR3 reads TGCGCCAGCAGCTTGGGATACGACAGGTTACCCGGCACAGATACGCAGTATTTT.

This chain connects TRBV7-3 to TRBJ2-2; 8 nucleotides align to TRBD1. This CDR3 has 15 residues. V lost 5 bases to trimming and J lost 4 bases; unmatched junction nucleotides: 6. In germline, CDR1 is SGHTA, CDR2 FQGTGA. As DNA, the CDR3 is TGTGCCAGCAGCCCGGACAGGGATGGCACCGGGGAGCTGTTTTTT. It encodes CASSPDRDGTGELFF.

The chain recombines TRBV7-9 with TRBJ2-1; 8 bases are a match to TRBD2. J lost 3 bases, V lost 1 base, and 5 bases had no gene match. The CDR3 is 16 residues long. Germline V gene sequence: CDR1 SEHNR, CDR2 FQNEAQ (reference sequence). The CDR3 here is CASSLEGAGDYNEQFF. The CDR3 DNA reads as TGTGCCAGCAGCTTAGAGGGAGCGGGAGACTACAATGAGCAGTTCTTC.

The chain combines TRBV7-8 with TRBJ2-7; no definite D call. With 1 base removed from V and 5 bases from J, the gap between germline ends came to 9 bases. This CDR3 contains 13 residues. Germline V gene lookup returns CDR1 SGHVS and CDR2 FQNEAQ. The DNA for the CDR3 is TGTGCCAGCAGCTTAGGGGCTTGGGACGAGCAGTACTTC. Its translation: CASSLGAWDEQYF.

J is TRBJ1-5 and V is TRBV11-2; D remains unclear. Germline V gene lookup returns CDR1 SGHAT and CDR2 FQNNGV. Trimming cost V 1 base and J 0 bases, with 7 bases left between them. This CDR3 region has 15 residues. The CDR3 DNA is TGTGCCAGCAGCTTAGCGTACGGTAGCAATCAGCCCCAGCATTTT. It specifies CASSLAYGSNQPQHF.

There are a few counts of this clone. The J gene is TRBJ2-2, the V gene TRBV9, with 8 bases fitting TRBD2. The CDR3 extends over 15 amino acids. The germline V gene encodes CDR1 SGDLS and CDR2 YYNGEE. V was pared by 0 bases and J by 6 bases, with 4 bases of the junction left unmatched. The CDR3 DNA reads as TGTGCCAGCAGCGTAGCGGGAGGGCCCGCCGGGGAGCTGTTTTTT. Translated, it gives CASSVAGGPAGELFF.